The clone carrying this T cell receptor (beta chain) has only a few counts. Its antigen is not identified. The CDR3 sequence is 16 residues long. Trimming took 0 bases from V and 5 from J, leaving 17 bases between them. Germline values: CDR1 SGHAT, CDR2 FQNNGV. This sample was included in a study of cytomegalovirus exposure and HLA in healthy donors. General observations from the study: DRB1 showed the most TCR associations and HLA-C the fewest in a later analysis, as rates varied by HLA locus. In vitro assays verified that a few CMV-associated chains recognized CMV antigens specifically. Fewer N-insertions than the approximately 700-donor mean were reportedly shown by an Asian-associated ancestry cluster in a later analysis.

This PCR relied on a set of 60 Vbeta primers and 13 Jbeta primers. Method: immunoSEQ multiplex PCR; TCRdb's copy keeps in-frame clones and lacks some. Seen here are around 150,000 clones, approximately 77% observed once, and the top ten hold approximately 2.1%. Those who donated were healthy bone marrow donors. V is TRBV11-2 and J is TRBJ2-7, with a possible D match to TRBD1 (5 bases). This TCR derives from a man in his forties or fifties in good health and CMV-seropositive. Sequenced: PBMCs. The CDR3 DNA reads as TGTGCCAGCAGCTTAGATCGGTCGCAGGGTAGACACGAGCAGTACTTC. This sequence encodes CASSLDRSQGRHEQYF.